These 26 T cell receptor beta chains share one sample of origin, sequenced in a study of blood T cell repertoires in COVID-19. Here immunoSEQ multiplex PCR was the method, and the copy in TCRdb shows in-frame clones only, minus some. The table lists roughly 88,000 clones, about 70% of them singletons. Specimen: peripheral blood. These receptors originate from a woman in her fifties or sixties in a cohort sampled during active or convalescent COVID-19.

The rearrangement uses TRBV7-6 and TRBJ1-2, with a possible D match to TRBD1 (5 bases). The V gene lost 1 base and the J gene lost 4 bases, with 16 bases spanning the gap. The germline CDR1 and CDR2 sequences are SGHVS and FNYEAQ. The CDR3 has 16 amino acids. CDR3 amino acids: CASSLDPDGGFYGYTF. The CDR3 DNA is TGTGCCAGCAGCTTAGACCCCGACGGGGGATTCTATGGCTACACCTTC.

V is TRBV14 and J is TRBJ2-2; no firm D call. The CDR3 extends over 12 amino acids. Trimming cost V 1 base and J 6 bases, with 3 bases left between them. Germline V gene sequence: CDR1 SGHDN, CDR2 FVKESK. The CDR3 DNA is TGTGCCAGCAGCCAAGTCTCCGGGGAGCTGTTTTTT. This translates into CASSQVSGELFF.

This chain joins TRBV7-6 and TRBJ1-1; a possible D gene is TRBD1 (5 bases). Trimming stripped 6 bases from V and 4 bases from J, with 12 bases between. Germline V CDR1 and CDR2: SGHVS, FNYEAQ. The CDR3 sequence is 13 residues long. CDR3 sequence reads: CASRAGGATEAFF. The CDR3 DNA follows: TGTGCCAGCAGGGCCGGAGGGGCCACTGAAGCTTTCTTT.

V usage is TRBV6-5 and J usage is TRBJ2-1; 8 bases map to TRBD1. CDR1 MNHEY and CDR2 SVGAGI come from the germline V gene. Trimming cost V 6 bases and J 10 bases; bases outside gene matches: 14. The CDR3 has 15 residues. The CDR3 bases are TGTGCCAGCAGGGGGCAGGGGGCCCGGGTTTCGGAGCAGTTCTTC. It encodes CASRGQGARVSEQFF.

V is TRBV7-2 and J is TRBJ1-6; D unresolved. The CDR3 extends over 13 amino acids. Germline V gene sequence: CDR1 SGHTA, CDR2 FQGNSA. V lost 5 bases and J lost 13, with 15 bases in between. The CDR3 DNA reads TGTGCCAGCAGCCCAGTTGTTGGGAGCCCCCTCCACTTT. Translated, it gives CASSPVVGSPLHF.

The chain uses TRBV5-4 and TRBJ2-5; maybe TRBD2 (5 bases). The CDR3 totals 15 residues. The germline V and J ends were trimmed by 5 bases and 5 bases, with 19 bases remaining between them. Germline V gives CDR1 SGHNT, CDR2 YYREEE (reference sequence). Here the CDR3 DNA reads TGTGCCAGCAGTCCCAATGGCCGGGATTGGGAGACCCAGTACTTC. Its translation: CASSPNGRDWETQYF. The full variable domain, rest sourced from reference TRBV5-4 and TRBJ2-5, is ETGVTQSPTHLIKTRGQQVTLRCSSQSGHNTVSWYQQALGQGPQFIFQYYREEENGRGNFPPRFSGLQFPNYSSELNVNALELDDSALYLCASSPNGRDWETQYFGPGTRLLVL.

V gene TRBV6-5 combines with J gene TRBJ2-3; TRBD2 aligns across 7 bases. CDR1 is MNHEY, CDR2 SVGAGI, per germline. V dropped 2 bases and J dropped 4; count of bases not matched to a gene: 6. There are 15 residues in the CDR3. The CDR3 nucleotides are TGTGCCAGCAGTTACCGGGAGGCGGGCCCAGATACGCAGTATTTT. Translating gives CASSYREAGPDTQYF.

The chain employs TRBV5-1 and TRBJ2-5; TRBD2 agrees at 8 bases. Trimming cost V 4 bases and J 5 bases; bases outside gene matches: 10. Germline CDR1 and CDR2: SGHRS and YFSETQ. CDR3 length: 15 amino acids. The CDR3 DNA reads TGCGCCAGCAGCGCAGCGGGGGCCCGGGGTGAGACCCAGTACTTC. It codes for CASSAAGARGETQYF. The full variable domain, in which reference TRBV5-1 and TRBJ2-5 provide the parts outside the CDR3, is KAGVTQTPRYLIKTRGQQVTLSCSPISGHRSVSWYQQTPGQGLQFLFEYFSETQRNKGNFPGRFSGRQFSNSRSEMNVSTLELGDSALYLCASSAAGARGETQYFGPGTRLLVL.

The V call is TRBV5-6, the J call TRBJ1-2; 9 bases line up with TRBD1. Germline V gene sequence: CDR1 SGHDT, CDR2 YYEEEE. The CDR3 covers 14 residues. With 4 bases clipped from V and 4 bases from J, the junction kept 5 bases outside the gene matches. CDR3 nucleotides: TGTGCCAGCAGCGCGGGACAGGGTGCCTATGGCTACACCTTC. Translation gives CASSAGQGAYGYTF. The entire variable domain, with the rest obtained from reference TRBV5-6 and TRBJ1-2, is as follows: DAGVTQSPTHLIKTRGQQVTLRCSPKSGHDTVSWYQQALGQGPQFIFQYYEEEERQRGNFPDRFSGHQFPNYSSELNVNALLLGDSALYLCASSAGQGAYGYTFGSGTRLTVV.

The chain employs TRBV10-3 and TRBJ2-5; weak D call: TRBD2 (6 bases). V was pared by 3 bases and J by 2 bases, with 16 bases between. The germline CDR1 and CDR2 sequences are ENHRY and SYGVKD. There are 16 residues in the CDR3. The CDR3 protein is CAISEPGRGGQETQYF. CDR3 DNA sequence: TGTGCCATCAGTGAACCAGGACGTGGGGGGCAAGAGACCCAGTACTTC.

This chain uses TRBV2 with TRBJ2-7; possible D gene TRBD2, 6 bases. This CDR3 region has 14 residues. CDR1 SNHLY and CDR2 FYNNEI come from the germline V gene. With 8 bases removed from V and 1 base from J, the gap between germline ends came to 15 bases. The CDR3 spells CASSGGVISYEQYF. CDR3 sequence (DNA): TGTGCCAGCTCGGGCGGGGTAATATCCTACGAGCAGTACTTC.

This chain links TRBV5-1 with TRBJ2-2; 11 nucleotides align to TRBD1. The CDR3 covers 14 residues. The J segment lost 8 bases and the V segment lost 4 bases, leaving 4 bases of the junction unmatched. Germline loops: CDR1 SGHRS, CDR2 YFSETQ. The CDR3, as DNA: TGCGCCAGCAGCCGGGACAGGGGGACGGGGGAGCTGTTTTTT. The encoded protein is CASSRDRGTGELFF.

This clone has a handful of counts. The V gene is TRBV12-3 or TRBV12-4, the J gene TRBJ2-7, with TRBD1 as a possible D gene (5 bases). Trimming took 6 bases from V and 7 from J, leaving 16 bases between them. This CDR3 is 13 amino acids long. CDR3 amino acids: CASSFTQGLEQYF. DNA of the CDR3: TGTGCCAGCAGCTTCACTCAGGGTCTTGAGCAGTACTTC.

The chain is built from TRBV19 and TRBJ1-2; the D is unclear. V was cut by 5 bases and J by 1 base, with 8 bases left in between. Germline V gives CDR1 LNHDA, CDR2 SQIVND (reference sequence). The CDR3 totals 13 residues. CDR3 in amino acids: CASSELLNYGYTF. In DNA form, the CDR3 reads TGTGCCAGTAGTGAGCTCCTTAACTATGGCTACACCTTC.

This clone was detected ten times or more. The chain employs TRBV7-8 and TRBJ2-2; perhaps TRBD1 as D (5 bases). Germline V gives CDR1 SGHVS, CDR2 FQNEAQ. The V and J ends lost 2 bases and 7 bases respectively, with 8 bases between them. This CDR3 is built from 13 residues. The DNA of the CDR3 is TGTGCCAGCAGCTTAAGGGGTGGCGGGGAGCTGTTTTTT. Its protein is CASSLRGGGELFF.

The chain couples TRBV29-1 to TRBJ1-1; possible D gene TRBD1, 5 bases. The CDR3 is made up of 11 amino acids. Germline loops: CDR1 SQVTM, CDR2 ANQGSEA. V was trimmed by 4 bases and J by 3 bases, leaving 6 bases between them. Written as DNA, the CDR3 is TGCAGCGTTGGACAGTACACTGAAGCTTTCTTT. It codes for CSVGQYTEAFF.

The chain recombines TRBV11-2 with TRBJ2-3; no firm D call. Deletions cut 1 base from V and 4 bases from J, with 12 bases between. Germline CDR1 SGHAT, CDR2 FQNNGV. The CDR3 length is 15 residues. The CDR3 region has the DNA TGTGCCAGCAGCTTAGTCTGGGCAACCTCAGATACGCAGTATTTT. This sequence encodes CASSLVWATSDTQYF.

The genes are TRBV5-1 and TRBJ2-5; 14 nucleotides match TRBD2. After removal of 2 bases from V and 5 bases from J, the junction contained 8 bases not matched to a gene. Germline V lookup: CDR1 SGHRS, CDR2 YFSETQ. The CDR3 is 17 amino acids. For the CDR3, the DNA is TGCGCCAGCAGCTTCGGACTAGCGGGGGGTATTTCGGAGACCCAGTACTTC. Translating gives CASSFGLAGGISETQYF.

The rearrangement joins TRBV29-1 to TRBJ2-2, with D perhaps matching TRBD2 (6 bases). V was shortened by 0 bases and J by 5 bases, with 19 bases between the two germline ends. The germline V gene has CDR1 SQVTM and CDR2 ANQGSEA. The CDR3 runs 17 residues. The CDR3 DNA reads TGCAGCGTTGAAGATCTCCCTTCACGGGGGAGGACCGGGGAGCTGTTTTTT. This encodes CSVEDLPSRGRTGELFF.

This clone showed up many times. V usage is TRBV18 and J usage is TRBJ1-1, with TRBD1 matching 8 bases. This CDR3 contains 14 residues. The trim removed 0 bases at V and 11 bases at J, leaving 8 bases unmatched. Germline CDR1 reads KGHSH; CDR2 reads LQKENI. CDR3 region: CASSPPGTGGSAFF. CDR3 DNA sequence: TGTGCCAGCTCACCACCCGGGACAGGAGGGTCGGCTTTCTTT.

J is TRBJ2-7 and V is TRBV11-2, with 9 bases lining up with TRBD1. This CDR3 has 16 residues. Germline loops: CDR1 SGHAT, CDR2 FQNNGV. V lost 2 bases to trimming and J lost 7 bases; unmatched junction nucleotides: 12. CDR3 protein: CASSLISRTGAREQYF. Here the CDR3 DNA reads TGTGCCAGCAGCTTAATTTCCCGGACAGGGGCAAGGGAGCAGTACTTC.

This clone was counted many times. The J gene is TRBJ1-5, the V gene TRBV2, with D unresolved. The ends were cut back, 4 bases at V and 3 bases at J, with 16 bases in the middle. Germline V gives CDR1 SNHLY, CDR2 FYNNEI. The CDR3 consists of 16 residues. The CDR3 loop is CASSVSAGIANQPQHF. CDR3 bases: TGTGCCAGCAGTGTCTCGGCAGGAATCGCCAATCAGCCCCAGCATTTT.

This sequence joins TRBV5-1 and TRBJ1-4, with D possibly being TRBD1 (6 bases). Between the trimmed V and J ends, which lost 0 bases and 4 bases, there was a span of 16 bases. Germline V gene data show CDR1 as SGHRS and CDR2 as YFSETQ. The CDR3 totals 17 residues. The CDR3 region has the DNA TGCGCCAGCAGCTTGGCAGGCCCGGGCAGGGGTAATGAAAAACTGTTTTTT. Translated: CASSLAGPGRGNEKLFF.

The chain employs TRBV5-1 and TRBJ1-1; D not resolved. V gave up 1 base and J gave up 1 base, with 11 bases separating them. This CDR3 region has 15 residues. In germline, CDR1 is SGHRS, CDR2 YFSETQ. CDR3 sequence: CASSLSAAQNTEAFF. The CDR3 nucleotides are TGCGCCAGCAGCTTGTCCGCAGCGCAGAACACTGAAGCTTTCTTT. The entire variable domain, with the rest obtained from reference TRBV5-1 and TRBJ1-1, is as follows: KAGVTQTPRYLIKTRGQQVTLSCSPISGHRSVSWYQQTPGQGLQFLFEYFSETQRNKGNFPGRFSGRQFSNSRSEMNVSTLELGDSALYLCASSLSAAQNTEAFFGQGTRLTVV.

The chain couples TRBV6-5 to TRBJ2-3; maybe TRBD2 (5 bases). The CDR3 has 12 amino acids. CDR1 and CDR2 (germline): MNHEY, SVGAGI. Trimming stripped 7 bases from V and 5 bases from J, with 10 bases between. The DNA for the CDR3 is TGTGCCAGCACTACCGAGGGAGATACGCAGTATTTT. As protein: CASTTEGDTQYF.

The rearrangement uses TRBV7-2 and TRBJ2-4; D is possibly TRBD2 (5 bases). V was clipped by 1 base and J by 7 bases, with 11 bases between them. The germline CDR1 and CDR2 sequences are SGHTA and FQGNSA. The CDR3 sequence is 14 residues long. In DNA, the CDR3 is TGTGCCAGCAGCTTAGGGTCAGCGGAGAACATTCAGTACTTC. This translates into CASSLGSAENIQYF.